The 17 T cell receptor beta chains below were found in one sample sequenced in a study of CD8 T cells in Susac syndrome. When the RNA was reverse transcribed, random hexamers were used with an input of about 0.5 to 1 ug. From the immunoSEQ multiplex PCR reads, TCRdb called clonotypes with MiXCR, one entry per CDR3 protein. The sample carries 75,000 to 100,000 distinct CDR3 sequences, 90% to 95% recorded once. The sequencing input was CD8+ T cells from PBMCs. Source of these receptors: a human donor with Susac syndrome.

The V gene is TRBV10-3, the J gene TRBJ1-5, with a possible D match to TRBD1 (5 bases). The CDR3 length is 15 residues. Germline-derived CDR1 and CDR2 are ENHRY and SYGVKD. Trimming took off 0 bases at V and 3 bases at J, with 9 bases between the two ends. The CDR3 reads CAISESVQANQPQHF. The CDR3 DNA reads as TGTGCCATCAGTGAGTCTGTACAGGCCAATCAGCCCCAGCATTTT.

The chain carries TRBV6-1 and TRBJ1-1; D possibly corresponds to TRBD1 (5 bases). Trimming shortened V by 3 bases and J by 1 base, and 6 bases separated the two germline ends. The CDR3 runs 13 residues. The V gene's germline CDR1 is MNHNS and CDR2 SASEGT. Here the CDR3 DNA reads TGTGCCAGCAGTGACGGACAGAACACTGAAGCTTTCTTT. Encoded protein: CASSDGQNTEAFF.

This chain joins TRBV6-2 or TRBV6-3 and TRBJ2-3; D is ambiguous. Trimming removed 6 bases at V and 2 bases at J, with 15 bases between. Germline CDR1 is MNHEY and CDR2 is SVGEGT. This CDR3 is 15 amino acids long. CDR3 nucleotide sequence: TGTGCCAGCAGCTGGCCTAGTTTGGCCACAGATACGCAGTATTTT. As protein: CASSWPSLATDTQYF.

The chain joins TRBV5-6 to TRBJ2-1; 11 bases agree with TRBD2. Trimming cost V 0 bases and J 7 bases; bases outside gene matches: 12. The CDR3 is made up of 18 amino acids. Germline CDR1 is SGHDT and CDR2 is YYEEEE. CDR3 residues: CASSLEGETSGTLNEQFF. Written as DNA, the CDR3 is TGTGCCAGCAGCTTGGAAGGGGAGACTAGCGGGACTTTAAATGAGCAGTTCTTC.

The chain carries TRBV5-1 and TRBJ1-5; D is unclear. Germline lookup yields CDR1 SGHRS and CDR2 YFSETQ. The germline V and J ends were trimmed by 0 bases and 0 bases, with 13 bases remaining between them. The CDR3 totals 17 residues. The CDR3 spells CASSLGLSGYSNQPQHF. In DNA form, the CDR3 reads TGCGCCAGCAGCTTGGGGCTCTCCGGCTATAGCAATCAGCCCCAGCATTTT.

CDR3 nucleotide sequence: TGTGCCATCGGTGCGGGAGGGCCGACAGATACGCAGTATTTT. Its protein is CAIGAGGPTDTQYF. The rearrangement joins TRBV10-3 to TRBJ2-3; 9 bases match TRBD2. The CDR3 covers 14 residues. The germline V gene has CDR1 ENHRY and CDR2 SYGVKD. V dropped 8 bases and J dropped 3; count of bases not matched to a gene: 6.

The chain links TRBV6-1 to TRBJ2-1; perhaps TRBD1 as D (6 bases). Trimming shortened V by 6 bases and J by 8 bases, and 17 bases separated the two germline ends. The CDR3 consists of 14 residues. The germline V gene has CDR1 MNHNS and CDR2 SASEGT. The chain's CDR3 is CASRGQSTNDEQFF. In DNA form, the CDR3 reads TGTGCCAGCAGAGGACAGTCCACGAACGATGAGCAGTTCTTC.

This chain uses TRBV7-7 with TRBJ1-5; D uncertain. The CDR3 sequence is 13 residues long. In germline, CDR1 is SSHAT, CDR2 FNYEAQ (reference sequence). The ends were cut back, 3 bases at V and 3 bases at J, with 6 bases in the middle. The CDR3 region is CASSLGINQPQHF. The CDR3 DNA reads TGTGCCAGCAGCTTGGGGATCAATCAGCCCCAGCATTTT.

J is TRBJ1-2 and V is TRBV4-2, with a tentative D call TRBD1 (6 bases). V gave up 1 base and J gave up 5 bases, with 11 bases separating them. CDR3 length: 14 amino acids. The V gene's germline CDR1 is LGHNA and CDR2 YNFKEQ. CDR3 protein: CASSQAGEWYGYTF. The CDR3 DNA follows: TGTGCCAGCAGCCAAGCAGGGGAGTGGTATGGCTACACCTTC.

The chain combines TRBV12-3 or TRBV12-4 with TRBJ2-1; D perhaps matches TRBD2 (6 bases). The germline V and J ends were trimmed by 6 bases and 4 bases, with 13 bases remaining between them. CDR3 length: 14 residues. CDR3 nucleotides: TGTGCCAGCAGCACCGGGACTTCATACAATGAGCAGTTCTTC. Encoded protein: CASSTGTSYNEQFF.

The chain uses TRBV6-2 or TRBV6-3 and TRBJ2-1; tentative D call: TRBD2 (6 bases). This CDR3 is built from 14 residues. From germline, CDR1 is MNHEY and CDR2 SVGEGT. Between the trimmed V and J ends, which lost 5 bases and 4 bases, there was a span of 12 bases. CDR3 coding DNA: TGTGCCAGCAGTGCCAGACTAGTATACAATGAGCAGTTCTTC. Amino acid sequence: CASSARLVYNEQFF.

The chain combines TRBV9 with TRBJ1-1; no definite D call. The CDR3 totals 12 residues. V was clipped by 4 bases and J by 9 bases, with 13 bases between them. Germline loops: CDR1 SGDLS, CDR2 YYNGEE. DNA of the CDR3: TGTGCCAGCAGCCCGAGCGGACTTAAAGCTTTCTTT. Translation: CASSPSGLKAFF.

This rearrangement joins TRBV24-1 to TRBJ2-2; a possible D gene is TRBD2 (6 bases). Trimming took off 1 base at V and 4 bases at J, with 15 bases between the two ends. Germline CDR1 KGHDR, CDR2 SFDVKD. The CDR3 loop spans 17 amino acids. CDR3 in DNA: TGTGCCACCAGTGATTTTATCTCTGGCGGGACCACCGGGGAGCTGTTTTTT. It encodes CATSDFISGGTTGELFF.

The rearrangement links TRBV15 to TRBJ2-7, with 9 bases identical to TRBD2. With 0 bases clipped from V and 4 bases from J, the junction kept 10 bases outside the gene matches. CDR1 LNHNV and CDR2 YYDKDF come from the germline V gene (reference sequence). This CDR3 comprises 17 residues. CDR3 loop: CATSREPLAGPAYEQYF. CDR3 DNA: TGTGCCACCAGCAGAGAACCCCTAGCGGGACCGGCGTACGAGCAGTACTTC.

The rearrangement uses TRBV28 and TRBJ2-3, with 8 bases fitting TRBD1. Germline CDR1 MDHEN, CDR2 SYDVKM. Trimming cost V 1 base and J 0 bases; bases outside gene matches: 3. The CDR3 totals 16 residues. The CDR3 reads CASSLSDRASTDTQYF. CDR3 coding DNA: TGTGCCAGCAGTTTATCGGACAGGGCCAGCACAGATACGCAGTATTTT.

The chain links TRBV2 to TRBJ2-3, with D hard to call. V was pared by 2 bases and J by 1 base, with 10 bases between. The germline V gene has CDR1 SNHLY and CDR2 FYNNEI. The CDR3 length is 15 residues. The CDR3 reads CASSESLSGTDTQYF. The CDR3 region has the DNA TGTGCCAGCAGTGAAAGCCTATCTGGCACAGATACGCAGTATTTT.

The J gene is TRBJ1-1, the V gene TRBV6-5, with a weak D call TRBD1 (5 bases). V lost 6 bases to trimming and J lost 5 bases, with 10 bases between them. CDR1 is MNHEY, CDR2 SVGAGI, per germline. CDR3 size: 12 residues. As DNA, the CDR3 is TGTGCCAGCAGGACGGGGGGGACTGAAGCTTTCTTT. Its translation is CASRTGGTEAFF.